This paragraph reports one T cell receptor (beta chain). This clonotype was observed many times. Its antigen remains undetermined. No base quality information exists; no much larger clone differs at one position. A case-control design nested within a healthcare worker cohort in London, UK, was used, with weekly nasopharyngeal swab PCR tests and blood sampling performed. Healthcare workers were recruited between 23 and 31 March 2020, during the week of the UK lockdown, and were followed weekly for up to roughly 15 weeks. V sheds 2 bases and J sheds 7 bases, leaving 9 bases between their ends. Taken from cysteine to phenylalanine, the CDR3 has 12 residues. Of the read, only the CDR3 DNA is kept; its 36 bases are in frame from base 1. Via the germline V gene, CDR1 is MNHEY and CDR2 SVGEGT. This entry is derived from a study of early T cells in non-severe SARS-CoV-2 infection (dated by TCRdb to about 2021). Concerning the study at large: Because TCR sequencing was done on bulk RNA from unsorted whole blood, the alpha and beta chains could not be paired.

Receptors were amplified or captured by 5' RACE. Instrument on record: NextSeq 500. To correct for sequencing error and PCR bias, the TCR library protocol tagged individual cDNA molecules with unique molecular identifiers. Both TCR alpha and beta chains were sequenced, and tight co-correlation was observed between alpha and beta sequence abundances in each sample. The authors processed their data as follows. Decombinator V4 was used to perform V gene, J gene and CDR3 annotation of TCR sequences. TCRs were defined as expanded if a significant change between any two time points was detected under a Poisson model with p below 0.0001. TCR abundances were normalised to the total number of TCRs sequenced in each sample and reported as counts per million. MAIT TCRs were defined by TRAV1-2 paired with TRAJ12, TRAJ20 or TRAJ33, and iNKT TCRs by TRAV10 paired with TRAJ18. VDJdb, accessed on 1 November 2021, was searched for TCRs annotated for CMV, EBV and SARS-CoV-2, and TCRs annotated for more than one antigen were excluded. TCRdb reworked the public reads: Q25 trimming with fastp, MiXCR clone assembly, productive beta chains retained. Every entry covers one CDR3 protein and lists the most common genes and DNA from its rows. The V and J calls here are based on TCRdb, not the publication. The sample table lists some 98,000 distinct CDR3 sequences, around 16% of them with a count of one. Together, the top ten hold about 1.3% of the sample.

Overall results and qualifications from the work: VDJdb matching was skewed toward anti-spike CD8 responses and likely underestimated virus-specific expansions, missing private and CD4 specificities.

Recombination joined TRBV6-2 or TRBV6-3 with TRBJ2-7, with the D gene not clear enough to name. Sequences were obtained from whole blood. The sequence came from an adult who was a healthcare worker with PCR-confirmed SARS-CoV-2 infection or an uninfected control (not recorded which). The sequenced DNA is TGTGCCAGCAGTTACCTCTTGGGAGAGCAGTACTTC. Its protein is CASSYLLGEQYF.